Reported below is one T cell receptor (beta chain). The sample is drawn from a study of blood T cell repertoires in COVID-19. The wider study: Some COVID-19 samples were acute and others convalescent; all came from the United States, Italy and Spain. PBMCs, B-cell-depleted T cells, or T cells provided the cDNA or gDNA that made up the material.

In the authors' workflow: Estimated nucleated cell counts came from reference gene primer amplification. Here immunoSEQ multiplex PCR was the method, and the copy in TCRdb shows in-frame clones only, minus some. V and J calls plus clone size are reproduced from that table; the DNA served to infer D and trimming. This repertoire shows approximately 38,000 clones, about 89% found once; its top ten account for less than 25%. This CDR3 region has 16 residues. Germline trimming cut 6 bases from V and 7 bases from J; bases unmatched to any gene: 13. Germline CDR1 reads SNHLY; CDR2 reads FYNNEI. This rearrangement joins TRBV2 to TRBJ2-1, with TRBD1 identical over 9 bases. The source of this sequence is a man aged 45-65 years with active or convalescent COVID-19. The sample was peripheral blood. The CDR3 reads CASRPLETGGINEQFF. CDR3 sequence (DNA): TGTGCCAGCAGGCCCCTGGAGACAGGGGGAATAAATGAGCAGTTCTTC.